This T cell receptor (beta chain) was found in a study of regulatory T cells in long-lasting Graves disease. The time point is: persistent/refractory GD, antithyroid drugs over 5 years with positive TRAb. The authors made the TCR library using RNA they extracted from PBMCs. Study results and limitations: A greater number of public clonotypes (under 3,000) was shared by persistent patients than by new patients (about 990).

Construction of the TCR beta libraries employed iRepertoire HTBI primers in conjunction with Arm-PCR of CDR3 regions. TCRdb processed the multiplex PCR reads anew with MiXCR; each CDR3 protein has one entry. The repertoire has hundreds of thousands of distinct CDR3 sequences, roughly 23% of them found once; the top ten carry roughly an eighth. After removal of 5 bases from V and 1 base from J, the junction contained 7 bases not matched to a gene. The CDR3 is made up of 16 amino acids. CDR1 is LNHDA, CDR2 SQIVND, per germline (reference sequence). This clonotype has at least ten counts. Its specificity is unknown.

Sequencing used peripheral blood mononuclear cells (PBMCs), obtained when the disease was refractory, from a patient treated with antithyroid drugs. The clonotype was recovered from a female donor with Graves disease. This sequence joins TRBV19 and TRBJ2-5, with 10 positions matching TRBD2. The CDR3 spells CASSQGRTSGQETQYF. The CDR3 DNA follows: TGTGCCAGTAGTCAAGGGAGGACTAGCGGCCAAGAGACCCAGTACTTC.